A single sample is the source of the 5 T cell receptor beta chains below, sequenced in a study of OX40 agonist ivuxolimab in advanced cancers. Clones were read by immunoSEQ multiplex PCR, and TCRdb kept only the in-frame ones, dropping some. Here the sample spans around 33,000 clones, 89% being singletons. Source: CD4+ or CD8+ T cells sorted from blood, taken in a trial of the OX40 agonist ivuxolimab. The source of these receptors is an adult with an advanced solid tumor such as melanoma, head and neck, liver or kidney cancer.

The chain employs TRBV5-6 and TRBJ2-1; no clear D gene. Trimming stripped 0 bases from V and 10 bases from J, with 8 bases between. The CDR3 totals 12 residues. CDR1 is SGHDT, CDR2 YYEEEE, per germline. DNA of the CDR3: TGTGCCAGCAGCTTGGTCCGAAGCGAGCAGTTCTTC. This codes for CASSLVRSEQFF.

This clone was recorded a few times. The chain combines TRBV19 with TRBJ2-2; 9 bases are shared with TRBD2. V dropped 5 bases and J dropped 2; count of bases not matched to a gene: 6. Germline-derived CDR1 and CDR2 are LNHDA and SQIVND (reference sequence). The CDR3 sequence is 16 residues long. The CDR3 region has the DNA TGTGCCAGTAGTGAAAGACTAGCGGATAACACCGGGGAGCTGTTTTTT. This sequence encodes CASSERLADNTGELFF.

V gene TRBV29-1 combines with J gene TRBJ1-5; D might be TRBD1 (6 bases). Per germline, CDR1 SQVTM and CDR2 ANQGSEA. Deletions cut 7 bases from V and 5 bases from J, with 15 bases between. The CDR3 runs to 13 residues. The CDR3 is CSAGGGQDQPQHF. In DNA form, the CDR3 reads TGCAGCGCTGGGGGGGGGCAGGATCAGCCCCAGCATTTT.

The CDR3 spells CSATPSLEQYF. In nucleotides, the CDR3 is TGCAGTGCCACCCCGTCTCTCGAGCAGTACTTC. J is TRBJ2-7 and V is TRBV20-1, with D unresolved. The V and J ends lost 6 bases and 6 bases respectively, with 12 bases between them. Germline CDR1 DFQATT, CDR2 SNEGSKA (reference sequence). This CDR3 spans 11 amino acids.

The gene calls are TRBV27 and TRBJ1-5; TRBD1 is a possible D gene (5 bases). The germline gives CDR1 MNHEY, CDR2 SMNVEV (reference sequence). CDR3 size: 16 residues. V lost 5 bases and J lost 7, with 21 bases in between. The CDR3 reads CASSPRSGQGRQPQHF. In nucleotides, the CDR3 is TGTGCCAGCAGTCCGAGGTCGGGGCAGGGACGGCAGCCCCAGCATTTT.